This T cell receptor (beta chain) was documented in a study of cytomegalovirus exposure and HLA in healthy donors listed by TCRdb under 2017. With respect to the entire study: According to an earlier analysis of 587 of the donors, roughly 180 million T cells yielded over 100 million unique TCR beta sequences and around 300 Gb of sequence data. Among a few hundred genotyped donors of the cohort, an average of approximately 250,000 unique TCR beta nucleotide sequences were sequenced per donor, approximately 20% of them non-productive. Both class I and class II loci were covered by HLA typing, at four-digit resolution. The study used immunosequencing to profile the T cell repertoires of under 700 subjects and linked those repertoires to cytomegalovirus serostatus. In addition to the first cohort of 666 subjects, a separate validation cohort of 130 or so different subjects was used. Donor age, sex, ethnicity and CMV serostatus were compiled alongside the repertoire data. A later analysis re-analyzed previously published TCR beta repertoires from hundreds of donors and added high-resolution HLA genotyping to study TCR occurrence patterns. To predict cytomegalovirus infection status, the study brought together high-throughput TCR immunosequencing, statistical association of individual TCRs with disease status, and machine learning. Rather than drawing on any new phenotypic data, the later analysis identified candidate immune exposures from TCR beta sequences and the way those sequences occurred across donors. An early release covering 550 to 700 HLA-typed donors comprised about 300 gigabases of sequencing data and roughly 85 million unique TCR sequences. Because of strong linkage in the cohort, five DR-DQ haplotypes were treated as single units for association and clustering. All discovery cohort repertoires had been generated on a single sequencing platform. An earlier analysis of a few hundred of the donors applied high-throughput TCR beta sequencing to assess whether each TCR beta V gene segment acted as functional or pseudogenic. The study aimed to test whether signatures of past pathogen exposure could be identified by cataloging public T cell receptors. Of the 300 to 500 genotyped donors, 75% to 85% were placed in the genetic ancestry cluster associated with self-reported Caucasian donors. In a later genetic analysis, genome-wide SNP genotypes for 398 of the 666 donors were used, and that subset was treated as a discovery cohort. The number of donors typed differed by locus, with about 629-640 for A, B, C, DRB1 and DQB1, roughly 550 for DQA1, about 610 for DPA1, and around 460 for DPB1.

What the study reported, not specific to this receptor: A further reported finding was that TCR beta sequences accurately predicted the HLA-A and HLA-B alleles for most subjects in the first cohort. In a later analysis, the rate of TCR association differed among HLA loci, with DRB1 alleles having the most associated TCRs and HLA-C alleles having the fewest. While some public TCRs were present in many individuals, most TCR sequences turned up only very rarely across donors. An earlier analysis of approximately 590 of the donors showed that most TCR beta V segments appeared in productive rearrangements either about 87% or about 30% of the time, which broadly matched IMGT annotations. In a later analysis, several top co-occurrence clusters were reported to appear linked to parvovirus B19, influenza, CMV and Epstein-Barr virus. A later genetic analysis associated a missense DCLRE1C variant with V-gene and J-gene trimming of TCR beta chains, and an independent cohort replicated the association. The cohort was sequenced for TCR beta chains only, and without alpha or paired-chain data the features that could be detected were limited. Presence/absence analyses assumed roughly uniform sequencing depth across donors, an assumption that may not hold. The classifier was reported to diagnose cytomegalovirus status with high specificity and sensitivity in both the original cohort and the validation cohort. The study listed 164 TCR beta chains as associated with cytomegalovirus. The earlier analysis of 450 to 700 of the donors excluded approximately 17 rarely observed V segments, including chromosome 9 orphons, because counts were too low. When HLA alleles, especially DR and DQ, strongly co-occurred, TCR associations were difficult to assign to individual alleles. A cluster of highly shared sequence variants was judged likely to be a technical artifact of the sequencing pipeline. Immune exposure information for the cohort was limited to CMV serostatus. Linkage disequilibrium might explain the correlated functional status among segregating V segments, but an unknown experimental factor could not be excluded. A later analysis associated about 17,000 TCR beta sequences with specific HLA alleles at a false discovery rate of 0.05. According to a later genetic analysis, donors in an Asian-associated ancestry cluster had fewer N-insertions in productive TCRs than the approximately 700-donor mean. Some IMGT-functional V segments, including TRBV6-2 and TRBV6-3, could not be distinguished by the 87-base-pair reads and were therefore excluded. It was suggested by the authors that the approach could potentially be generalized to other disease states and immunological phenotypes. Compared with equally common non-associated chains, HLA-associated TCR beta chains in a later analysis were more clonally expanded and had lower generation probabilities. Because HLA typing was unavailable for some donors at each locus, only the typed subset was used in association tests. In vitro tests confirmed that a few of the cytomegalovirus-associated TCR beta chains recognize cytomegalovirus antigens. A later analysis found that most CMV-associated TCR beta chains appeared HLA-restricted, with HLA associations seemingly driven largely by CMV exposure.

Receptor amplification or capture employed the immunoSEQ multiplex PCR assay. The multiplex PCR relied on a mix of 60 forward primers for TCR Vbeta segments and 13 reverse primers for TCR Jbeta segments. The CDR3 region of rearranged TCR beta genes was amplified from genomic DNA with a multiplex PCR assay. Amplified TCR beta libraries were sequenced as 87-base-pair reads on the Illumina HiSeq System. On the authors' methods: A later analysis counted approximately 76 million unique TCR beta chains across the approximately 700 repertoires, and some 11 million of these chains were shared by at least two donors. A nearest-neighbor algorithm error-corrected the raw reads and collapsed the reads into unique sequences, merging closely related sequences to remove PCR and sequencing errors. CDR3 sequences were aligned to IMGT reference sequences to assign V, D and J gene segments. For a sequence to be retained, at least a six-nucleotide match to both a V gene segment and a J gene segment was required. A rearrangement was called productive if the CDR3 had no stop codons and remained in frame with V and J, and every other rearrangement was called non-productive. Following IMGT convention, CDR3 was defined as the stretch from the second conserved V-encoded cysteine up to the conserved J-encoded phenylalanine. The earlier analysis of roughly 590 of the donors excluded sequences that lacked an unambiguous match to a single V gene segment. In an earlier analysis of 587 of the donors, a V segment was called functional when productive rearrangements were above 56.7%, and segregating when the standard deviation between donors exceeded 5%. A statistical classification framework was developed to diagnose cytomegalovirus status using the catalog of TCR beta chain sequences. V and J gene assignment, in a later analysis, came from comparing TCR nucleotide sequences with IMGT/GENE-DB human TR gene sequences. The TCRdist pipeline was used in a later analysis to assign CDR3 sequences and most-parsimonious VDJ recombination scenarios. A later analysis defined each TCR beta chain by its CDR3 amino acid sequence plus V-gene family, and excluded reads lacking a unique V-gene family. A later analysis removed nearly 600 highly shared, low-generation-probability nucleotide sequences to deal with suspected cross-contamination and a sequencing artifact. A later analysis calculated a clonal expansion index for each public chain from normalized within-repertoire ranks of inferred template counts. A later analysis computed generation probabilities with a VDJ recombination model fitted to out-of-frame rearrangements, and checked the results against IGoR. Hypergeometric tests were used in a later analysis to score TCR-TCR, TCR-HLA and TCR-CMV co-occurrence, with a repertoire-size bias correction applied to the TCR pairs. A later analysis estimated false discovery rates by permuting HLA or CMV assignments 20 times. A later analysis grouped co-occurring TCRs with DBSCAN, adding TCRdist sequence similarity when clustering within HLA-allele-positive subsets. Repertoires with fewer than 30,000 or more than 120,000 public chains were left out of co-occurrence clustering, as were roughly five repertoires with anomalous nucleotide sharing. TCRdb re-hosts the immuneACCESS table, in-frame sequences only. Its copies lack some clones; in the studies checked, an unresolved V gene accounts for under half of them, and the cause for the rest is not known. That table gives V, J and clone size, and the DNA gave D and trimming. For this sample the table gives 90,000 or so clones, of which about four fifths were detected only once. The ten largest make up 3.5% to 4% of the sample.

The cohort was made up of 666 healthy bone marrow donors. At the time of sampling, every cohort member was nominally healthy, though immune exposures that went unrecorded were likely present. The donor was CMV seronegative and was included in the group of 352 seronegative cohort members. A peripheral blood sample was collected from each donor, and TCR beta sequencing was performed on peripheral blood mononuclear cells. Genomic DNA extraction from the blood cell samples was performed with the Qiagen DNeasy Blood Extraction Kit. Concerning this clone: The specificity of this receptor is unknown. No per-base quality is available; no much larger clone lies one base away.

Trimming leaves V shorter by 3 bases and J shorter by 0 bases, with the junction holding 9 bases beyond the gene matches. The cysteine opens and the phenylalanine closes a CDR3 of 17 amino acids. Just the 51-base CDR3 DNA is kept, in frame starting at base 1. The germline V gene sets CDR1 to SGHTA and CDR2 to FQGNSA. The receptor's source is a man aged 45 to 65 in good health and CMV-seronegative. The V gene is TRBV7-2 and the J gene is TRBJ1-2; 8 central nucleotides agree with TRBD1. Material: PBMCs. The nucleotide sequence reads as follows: TGTGCCAGCAGCTTGGGGCAGGGGGCGTTCTCTAACTATGGCTACACCTTC. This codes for CASSLGQGAFSNYGYTF.